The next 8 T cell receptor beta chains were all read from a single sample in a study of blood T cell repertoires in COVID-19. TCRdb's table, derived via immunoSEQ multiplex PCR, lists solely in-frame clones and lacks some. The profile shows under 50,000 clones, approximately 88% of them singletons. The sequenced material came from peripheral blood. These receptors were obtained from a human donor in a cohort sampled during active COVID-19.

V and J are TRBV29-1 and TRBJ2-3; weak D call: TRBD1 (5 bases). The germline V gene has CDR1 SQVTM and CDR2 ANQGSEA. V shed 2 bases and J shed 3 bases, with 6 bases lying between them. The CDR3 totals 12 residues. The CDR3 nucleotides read TGCAGCGTTGAAAGGGGAACAGATACGCAGTATTTT. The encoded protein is CSVERGTDTQYF.

CDR3 nucleotide sequence: TGTGCCACCATGGGGGGGTCATACACCGGGGAGCTGTTTTTT. Translated: CATMGGSYTGELFF. This chain joins TRBV27 and TRBJ2-2; 7 bases are shared with TRBD2. V lost 10 bases to trimming and J lost 3 bases; unmatched junction nucleotides: 8. Germline values: CDR1 MNHEY, CDR2 SMNVEV (reference sequence). This CDR3 is built from 14 residues.

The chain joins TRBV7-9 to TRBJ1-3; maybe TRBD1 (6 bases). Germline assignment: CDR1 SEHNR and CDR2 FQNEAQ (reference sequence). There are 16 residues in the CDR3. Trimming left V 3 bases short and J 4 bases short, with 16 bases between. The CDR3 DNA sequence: TGTGCCAGCAGCTTGGACAGTCCCCGGTCCGGAAACACCATATATTTT. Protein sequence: CASSLDSPRSGNTIYF.

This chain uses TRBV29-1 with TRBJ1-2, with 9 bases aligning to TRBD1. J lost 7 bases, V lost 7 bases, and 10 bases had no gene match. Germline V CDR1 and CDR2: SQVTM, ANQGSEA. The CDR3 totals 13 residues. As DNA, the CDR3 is TGCAGCGGAGGAACAGGGGGCCCTCGTGGCTACACCTTC. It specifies CSGGTGGPRGYTF.

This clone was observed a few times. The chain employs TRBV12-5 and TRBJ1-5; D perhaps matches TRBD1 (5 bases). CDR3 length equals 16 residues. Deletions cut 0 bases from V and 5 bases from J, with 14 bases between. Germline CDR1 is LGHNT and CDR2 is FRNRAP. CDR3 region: CASGLVSFGGDQPQHF. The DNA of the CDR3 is TGTGCTAGTGGTTTGGTAAGTTTTGGGGGGGATCAGCCCCAGCATTTT.

In DNA form, the CDR3 reads TGTGCCAGCAGCTTACTTTCCGCGGACGAGCAGTACTTC. It specifies CASSLLSADEQYF. The rearrangement joins TRBV11-2 to TRBJ2-7; D is undetermined. The germline V gene encodes CDR1 SGHAT and CDR2 FQNNGV. This CDR3 is built from 13 residues. The V end was cut by 2 bases, the J end by 5 bases, with 10 bases between. Full variable domain (missing parts from reference TRBV11-2 and TRBJ2-7): EAGVAQSPRYKIIEKRQSVAFWCNPISGHATLYWYQQILGQGPKLLIQFQNNGVVDDSQLPKDRFSAERLKGVDSTLKIQPAKLEDSAVYLCASSLLSADEQYFGPGTRLTVT.

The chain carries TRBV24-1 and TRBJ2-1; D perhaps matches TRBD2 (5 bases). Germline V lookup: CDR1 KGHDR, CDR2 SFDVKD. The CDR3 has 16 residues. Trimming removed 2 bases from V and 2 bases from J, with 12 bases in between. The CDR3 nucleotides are TGTGCCACCAGTGATTCGATCCCGAGGGCCTACAATGAGCAGTTCTTC. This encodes CATSDSIPRAYNEQFF.

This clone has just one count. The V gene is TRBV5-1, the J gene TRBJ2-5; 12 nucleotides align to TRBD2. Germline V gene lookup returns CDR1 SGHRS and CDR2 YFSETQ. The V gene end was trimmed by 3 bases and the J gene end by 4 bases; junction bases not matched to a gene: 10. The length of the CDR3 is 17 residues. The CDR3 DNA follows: TGCGCCAGCAGCTCCAACCTAGCGGGGGGGCCCGGAGAGACCCAGTACTTC. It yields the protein CASSSNLAGGPGETQYF.